This TCR beta chain was retrieved from a study of blood T cell repertoires in COVID-19. The wider study: T cells, B-cell-depleted T cells, or PBMCs supplied cDNA or gDNA.

Per the authors' pipeline: By means of reference gene primer amplification, nucleated cell counts were estimated. Repertoires were generated with immunoSEQ multiplex PCR, while TCRdb's copy carries only in-frame clones and drops some. V, J and clone size are those of that table, while D and trimming were read from the DNA. The sample records 200,000 to 250,000 clones, around 90% being singletons. From germline, CDR1 is SGHDT and CDR2 YYEEEE. Trimming stripped 0 bases from V and 2 bases from J, with 12 bases between. The CDR3 totals 15 residues. Participants came from fewer than 25 US areas, aged about 18 to 90 years. Within the 2 weeks before study entry, each person in the exposed group met a COVID-19 case.

This clonotype was obtained from a woman in her thirties who had been exposed to COVID-19. What was sequenced was PBMCs or T cells enriched from blood (not recorded which). V is TRBV5-6 and J is TRBJ2-7; weak D call: TRBD1 (7 bases). CDR3 coding DNA: TGTGCCAGCAGCTTGGCGCCAGGGGGGCCCTACGAGCAGTACTTC. It codes for CASSLAPGGPYEQYF.